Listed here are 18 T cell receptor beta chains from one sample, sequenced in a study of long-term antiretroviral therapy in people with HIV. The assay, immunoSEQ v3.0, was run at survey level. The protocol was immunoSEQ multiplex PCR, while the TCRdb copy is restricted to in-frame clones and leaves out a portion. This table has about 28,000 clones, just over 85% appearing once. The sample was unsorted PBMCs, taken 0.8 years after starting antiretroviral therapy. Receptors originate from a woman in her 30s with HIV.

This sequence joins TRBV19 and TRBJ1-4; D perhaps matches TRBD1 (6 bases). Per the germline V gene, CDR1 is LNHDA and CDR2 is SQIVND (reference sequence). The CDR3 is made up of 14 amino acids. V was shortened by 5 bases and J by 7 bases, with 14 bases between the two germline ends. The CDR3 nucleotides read TGTGCCAGTAGTCCCAGGGGCGCGGGTGAAAAACTGTTTTTT. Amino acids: CASSPRGAGEKLFF. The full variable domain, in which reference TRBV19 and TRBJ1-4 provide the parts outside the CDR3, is DGGITQSPKYLFRKEGQNVTLSCEQNLNHDAMYWYRQDPGQGLRLIYYSQIVNDFQKGDIAEGYSVSREKKESFPLTVTSAQKNPTAFYLCASSPRGAGEKLFFGSGTQLSVL.

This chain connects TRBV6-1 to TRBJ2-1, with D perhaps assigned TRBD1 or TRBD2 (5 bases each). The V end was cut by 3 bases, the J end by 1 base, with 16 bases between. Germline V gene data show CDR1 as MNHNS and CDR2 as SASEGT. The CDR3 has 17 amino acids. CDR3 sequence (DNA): TGTGCCAGCAGTGAGCCCTATCTCGGGGCTTCCTACAATGAGCAGTTCTTC. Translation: CASSEPYLGASYNEQFF.

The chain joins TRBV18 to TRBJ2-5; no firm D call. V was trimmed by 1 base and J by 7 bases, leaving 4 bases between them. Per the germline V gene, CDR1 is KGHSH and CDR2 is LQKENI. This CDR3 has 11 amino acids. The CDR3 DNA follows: TGTGCCAGCTCACCACGGGGGACCCAGTACTTC. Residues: CASSPRGTQYF.

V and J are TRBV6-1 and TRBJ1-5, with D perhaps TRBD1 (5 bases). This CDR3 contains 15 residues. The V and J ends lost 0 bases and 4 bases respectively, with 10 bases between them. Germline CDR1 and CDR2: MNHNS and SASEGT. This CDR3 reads CASSEARQSNQPQHF. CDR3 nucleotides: TGTGCCAGCAGTGAAGCGCGACAGTCAAATCAGCCCCAGCATTTT.

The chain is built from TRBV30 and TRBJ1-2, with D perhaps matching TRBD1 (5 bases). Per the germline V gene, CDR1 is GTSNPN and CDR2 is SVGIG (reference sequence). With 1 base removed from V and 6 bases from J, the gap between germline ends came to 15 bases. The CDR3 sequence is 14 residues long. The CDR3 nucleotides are TGTGCCTGGAGTGCCCAGAGTAAGGGGAATGGCTACACCTTC. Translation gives CAWSAQSKGNGYTF.

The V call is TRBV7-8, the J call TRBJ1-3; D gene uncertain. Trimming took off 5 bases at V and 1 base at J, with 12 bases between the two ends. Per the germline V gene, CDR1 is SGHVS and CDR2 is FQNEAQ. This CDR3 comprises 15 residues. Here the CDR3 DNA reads TGTGCCAGCAGCACCACAGAGCTATCTGGAAACACCATATATTTT. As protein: CASSTTELSGNTIYF.

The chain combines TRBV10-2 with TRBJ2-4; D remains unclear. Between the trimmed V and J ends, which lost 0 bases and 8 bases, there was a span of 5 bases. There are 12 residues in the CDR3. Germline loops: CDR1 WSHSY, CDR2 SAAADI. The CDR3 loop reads CASSESRDIQYF. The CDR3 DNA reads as TGCGCCAGCAGTGAGTCTAGGGACATTCAGTACTTC.

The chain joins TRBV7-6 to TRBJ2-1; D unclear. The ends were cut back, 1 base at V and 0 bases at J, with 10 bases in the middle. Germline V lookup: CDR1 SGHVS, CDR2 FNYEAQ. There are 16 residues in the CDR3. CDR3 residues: CASSLVAGHSYNEQFF. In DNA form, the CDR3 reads TGTGCCAGCAGCTTAGTCGCCGGTCACTCCTACAATGAGCAGTTCTTC.

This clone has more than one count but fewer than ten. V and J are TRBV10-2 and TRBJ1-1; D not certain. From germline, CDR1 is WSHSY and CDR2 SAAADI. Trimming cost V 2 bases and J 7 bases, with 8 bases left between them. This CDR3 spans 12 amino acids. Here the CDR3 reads CASSEIRVEAFF. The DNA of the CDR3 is TGCGCCAGCAGTGAGATCCGGGTTGAAGCTTTCTTT.

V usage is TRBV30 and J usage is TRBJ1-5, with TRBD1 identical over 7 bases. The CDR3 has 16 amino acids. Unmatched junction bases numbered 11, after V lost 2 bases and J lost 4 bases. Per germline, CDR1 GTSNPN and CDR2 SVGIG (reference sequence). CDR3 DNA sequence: TGTGCCTGGAGTAACGACGACAGGGAAAGTAATCAGCCCCAGCATTTT. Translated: CAWSNDDRESNQPQHF. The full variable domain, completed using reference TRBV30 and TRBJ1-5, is SQTIHQWPATLVQPVGSPLSLECTVEGTSNPNLYWYRQAAGRGLQLLFYSVGIGQISSEVPQNLSASRPQDRQFILSSKKLLLSDSGFYLCAWSNDDRESNQPQHFGDGTRLSIL.

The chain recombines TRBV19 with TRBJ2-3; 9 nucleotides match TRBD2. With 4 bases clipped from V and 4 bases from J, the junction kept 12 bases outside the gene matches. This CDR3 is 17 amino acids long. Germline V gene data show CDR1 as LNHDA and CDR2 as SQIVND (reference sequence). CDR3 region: CASSSVVTLAGSDTQYF. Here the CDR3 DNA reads TGTGCCAGTAGTAGCGTAGTAACCCTAGCGGGGTCAGATACGCAGTATTTT.

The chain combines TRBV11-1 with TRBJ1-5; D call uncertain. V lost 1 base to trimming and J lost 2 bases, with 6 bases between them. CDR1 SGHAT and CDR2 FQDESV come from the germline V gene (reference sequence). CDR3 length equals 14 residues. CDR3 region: CASSLGSGNQPQHF. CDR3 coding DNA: TGTGCCAGCAGCTTAGGTTCCGGCAATCAGCCCCAGCATTTT.

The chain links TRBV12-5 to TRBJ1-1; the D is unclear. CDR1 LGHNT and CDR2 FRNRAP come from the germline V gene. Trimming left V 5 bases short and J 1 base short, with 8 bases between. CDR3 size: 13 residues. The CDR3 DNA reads TGTGCTAGTGGTAAAACGGAGAACACTGAAGCTTTCTTT. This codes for CASGKTENTEAFF.

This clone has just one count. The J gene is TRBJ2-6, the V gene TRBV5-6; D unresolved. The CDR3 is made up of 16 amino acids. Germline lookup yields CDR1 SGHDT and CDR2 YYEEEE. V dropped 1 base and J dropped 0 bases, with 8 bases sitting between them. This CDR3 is CASSLPPSSGANVLTF. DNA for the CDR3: TGTGCCAGCAGCTTGCCCCCCAGCTCTGGGGCCAACGTCCTGACTTTC.

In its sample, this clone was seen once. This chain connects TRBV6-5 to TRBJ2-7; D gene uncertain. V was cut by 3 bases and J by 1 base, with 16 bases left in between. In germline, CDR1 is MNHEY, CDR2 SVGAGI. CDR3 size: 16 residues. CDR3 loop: CASSYSKGGRSYEQYF. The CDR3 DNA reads TGTGCCAGCAGTTATTCCAAGGGCGGCAGATCCTACGAGCAGTACTTC.

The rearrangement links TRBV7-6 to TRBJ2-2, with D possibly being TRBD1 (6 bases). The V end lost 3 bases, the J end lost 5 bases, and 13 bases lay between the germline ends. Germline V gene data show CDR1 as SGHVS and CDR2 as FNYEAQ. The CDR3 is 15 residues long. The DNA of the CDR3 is TGTGCCAGCAGCTTTACAGGGACCCCTACCGGGGAGCTGTTTTTT. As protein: CASSFTGTPTGELFF. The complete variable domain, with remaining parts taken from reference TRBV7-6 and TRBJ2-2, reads GAGVSQSPRYKVTKRGQDVALRCDPISGHVSLYWYRQALGQGPEFLTYFNYEAQQDKSGLPNDRFSAERPEGSISTLTIQRTEQRDSAMYRCASSFTGTPTGELFFGEGSRLTVL.

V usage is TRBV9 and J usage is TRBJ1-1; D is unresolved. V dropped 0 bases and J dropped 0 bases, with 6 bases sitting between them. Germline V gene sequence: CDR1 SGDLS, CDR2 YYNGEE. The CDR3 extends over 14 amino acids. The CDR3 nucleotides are TGTGCCAGCAGCGTAGGGTGGGTGAACACTGAAGCTTTCTTT. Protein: CASSVGWVNTEAFF.

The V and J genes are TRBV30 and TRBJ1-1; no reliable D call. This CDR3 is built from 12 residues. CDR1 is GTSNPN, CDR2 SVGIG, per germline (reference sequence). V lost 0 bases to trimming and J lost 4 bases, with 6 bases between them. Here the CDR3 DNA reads TGTGCCTGGAGTGTTAGGATCACTGAAGCTTTCTTT. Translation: CAWSVRITEAFF.